Presented here are 21 T cell receptor beta chains from one specimen sequenced in a study of T cell changes during pregnancy in multiple sclerosis. Sequenced by immunoSEQ multiplex PCR; TCRdb stores in-frame clones only, minus some. This sample has 25,000 to 30,000 clones, with about nine tenths found just once. The source material was CD4+ T cells from peripheral blood mononuclear cells, sampled in the first trimester of pregnancy. Receptors were obtained from a female donor in good health, enrolled as a control in a pregnancy study.

The chain is built from TRBV9 and TRBJ2-1; D unresolved. V shed 0 bases and J shed 0 bases, with 10 bases lying between them. Germline CDR1 is SGDLS and CDR2 is YYNGEE. The CDR3 length is 16 residues. The CDR3 region has the DNA TGTGCCAGCAGCGTAGTCCCGCGTAGCTCCTACAATGAGCAGTTCTTC. Protein: CASSVVPRSSYNEQFF.

CDR3 sequence reads: CASSAPTGQGWSPLHF. The CDR3 DNA reads as TGTGCCAGCAGTGCCCCTACGGGACAGGGGTGGTCACCCCTCCACTTT. The V call is TRBV6-1, the J call TRBJ1-6, with 10 bases identical to TRBD1. Unmatched junction bases numbered 10, after V lost 4 bases and J lost 10 bases. The CDR3 covers 16 residues. In germline, CDR1 is MNHNS, CDR2 SASEGT.

This clone was seen a single time. The chain joins TRBV5-1 to TRBJ2-7, with TRBD2 identical over 13 bases. V gave up 5 bases and J gave up 2 bases; unmatched junction bases: 16. Per the germline V gene, CDR1 is SGHRS and CDR2 is YFSETQ. The CDR3 is 19 amino acids. DNA of the CDR3: TGCGCCAGCAGGCGTACCGGGGGGGCCGGGACTAGCGGGGCCTACGAGCAGTACTTC. This sequence encodes CASRRTGGAGTSGAYEQYF.

This sequence joins TRBV7-2 and TRBJ2-5; D might be TRBD1 (5 bases). In germline, CDR1 is SGHTA, CDR2 FQGNSA. The CDR3 loop spans 14 amino acids. V shed 1 base and J shed 4 bases, with 10 bases lying between them. The CDR3 loop reads CASSLVWQGETQYF. CDR3 DNA: TGTGCCAGCAGCTTAGTATGGCAGGGAGAGACCCAGTACTTC.

The chain carries TRBV9 and TRBJ1-6; TRBD1 matches at 8 bases. CDR1 is SGDLS and CDR2 is YYNGEE in the germline V gene. Trimming cost V 3 bases and J 8 bases; bases outside gene matches: 4. The CDR3 extends over 14 amino acids. CDR3 DNA: TGTGCCAGCAGCGCTCAGGGGGCTGATTCACCCCTCCACTTT. This translates into CASSAQGADSPLHF. Full variable domain (outside the CDR3, taken from reference TRBV9 and TRBJ1-6): DSGVTQTPKHLITATGQRVTLRCSPRSGDLSVYWYQQSLDQGLQFLIQYYNGEERAKGNILERFSAQQFPDLHSELNLSSLELGDSALYFCASSAQGADSPLHFGNGTRLTVT.

This chain links TRBV30 with TRBJ2-3; 8 nucleotides align to TRBD2. The CDR3 is 15 residues long. Unmatched junction bases numbered 6, after V lost 0 bases and J lost 4 bases. Germline V lookup: CDR1 GTSNPN, CDR2 SVGIG (reference sequence). The CDR3 sequence is CAWSVGGGSADTQYF. CDR3 in DNA: TGTGCCTGGAGTGTCGGCGGGGGGAGTGCAGATACGCAGTATTTT.

V gene TRBV19 combines with J gene TRBJ1-5; D may be TRBD1 (5 bases). CDR3 length equals 15 residues. V shed 1 base and J shed 6 bases, with 13 bases lying between them. Germline loops: CDR1 LNHDA, CDR2 SQIVND (reference sequence). CDR3 nucleotide sequence: TGTGCCAGTAGTATAGTCGGGGGGGGTGCTCAGCCCCAGCATTTT. It encodes CASSIVGGGAQPQHF.

The V and J genes are TRBV7-2 and TRBJ2-3; 7 positions agree with TRBD1. The germline gives CDR1 SGHTA, CDR2 FQGNSA. V gave up 5 bases and J gave up 4 bases; unmatched junction bases: 9. The CDR3 has 15 residues. CDR3 nucleotide sequence: TGTGCCAGCAGCCCAGGGGGAAGGTTGTCAGATACGCAGTATTTT. Amino acids: CASSPGGRLSDTQYF. Using reference TRBV7-2 and TRBJ2-3 for the parts outside the CDR3, the full variable domain is GAGVSQSPSNKVTEKGKDVELRCDPISGHTALYWYRQSLGQGLEFLIYFQGNSAPDKSGLPSDRFSAERTGGSVSTLTIQRTQQEDSAVYLCASSPGGRLSDTQYFGPGTRLTVL.

This clone was picked up one time. The V gene is TRBV5-5, the J gene TRBJ1-2; 7 bases map to TRBD1. CDR1 SGHKS and CDR2 YYEKEE come from the germline V gene (reference sequence). The ends lost 4 bases at V and 4 bases at J; junction bases unmatched: 22. This CDR3 comprises 19 residues. CDR3 amino acids: CASSHGQAYRLMALYGYTF. The CDR3 region has the DNA TGTGCCAGCAGCCACGGACAGGCGTACAGGCTTATGGCACTCTATGGCTACACCTTC. The full variable domain, its missing parts supplied by reference TRBV5-5 and TRBJ1-2, is DAGVTQSPTHLIKTRGQQVTLRCSPISGHKSVSWYQQVLGQGPQFIFQYYEKEERGRGNFPDRFSARQFPNYSSELNVNALLLGDSALYLCASSHGQAYRLMALYGYTFGSGTRLTVV.

The chain carries TRBV6-5 and TRBJ2-7, with 13 bases identical to TRBD2. V lost 6 bases to trimming and J lost 3 bases; unmatched junction nucleotides: 5. The CDR3 extends over 15 amino acids. Germline V gene sequence: CDR1 MNHEY, CDR2 SVGAGI. CDR3 in DNA: TGTGCCAGCAGATCACTAGCGGGAGGGTTCTACGAGCAGTACTTC. Amino acid sequence: CASRSLAGGFYEQYF.

The chain links TRBV18 to TRBJ1-5; 7 nucleotides match TRBD1. Germline V gene sequence: CDR1 KGHSH, CDR2 LQKENI. This CDR3 is 15 amino acids long. Losses at the gene ends were 4 bases for V and 0 bases for J; bases not matched to a gene: 3. The CDR3: CASSQGAYSNQPQHF. CDR3 DNA: TGTGCCAGCTCACAGGGGGCTTATAGCAATCAGCCCCAGCATTTT. The variable domain in full, completed from reference TRBV18 and TRBJ1-5, reads NAGVMQNPRHLVRRRGQEARLRCSPMKGHSHVYWYRQLPEEGLKFMVYLQKENIIDESGMPKERFSAEFPKEGPSILRIQQVVRGDSAAYFCASSQGAYSNQPQHFGDGTRLSIL.

The CDR3 region is CAWSVQGAGNYGYTF. DNA for the CDR3: TGTGCCTGGAGTGTACAGGGGGCGGGAAACTATGGCTACACCTTC. V gene TRBV30 combines with J gene TRBJ1-2; 9 bases align to TRBD1. The germline V gene has CDR1 GTSNPN and CDR2 SVGIG (reference sequence). The V and J ends lost 0 bases and 2 bases, in that order; junction bases with no gene match: 4. The CDR3 runs to 15 residues.

The rearrangement joins TRBV15 to TRBJ1-2, with D tentatively TRBD1 (6 bases). The CDR3 is 16 amino acids. The germline V gene encodes CDR1 LNHNV and CDR2 YYDKDF (reference sequence). Trimming pared 0 bases from V and 4 bases from J, leaving 15 bases between. The CDR3 DNA reads as TGTGCCACCAGCAGAGATCGAACAGGGAGAGGCTATGGCTACACCTTC. Protein product: CATSRDRTGRGYGYTF. The whole variable domain, remainder taken from reference TRBV15 and TRBJ1-2, is DAMVIQNPRYQVTQFGKPVTLSCSQTLNHNVMYWYQQKSSQAPKLLFHYYDKDFNNEADTPDNFQSRRPNTSFCFLDIRSPGLGDTAMYLCATSRDRTGRGYGYTFGSGTRLTVV.

The chain has TRBV5-4 and TRBJ1-2; D remains ambiguous. The germline V and J ends were trimmed by 4 bases and 3 bases, with 13 bases remaining between them. The CDR3 length is 14 residues. CDR1 and CDR2 from the germline V gene are SGHNT and YYREEE (reference sequence). As DNA, the CDR3 is TGTGCCAGCAGCCCCCAACAGCTTCACTATGGCTACACCTTC. Its protein is CASSPQQLHYGYTF.

The chain couples TRBV2 to TRBJ2-7; tentative D call: TRBD2 (7 bases). The ends were cut back, 4 bases at V and 1 base at J, with 17 bases in the middle. This CDR3 spans 16 amino acids. Looked up from germline, CDR1 is SNHLY and CDR2 is FYNNEI. CDR3 sequence (DNA): TGTGCCAGCAGTGCTCCTGGGGGGGGCCAATCCTACGAGCAGTACTTC. It yields the protein CASSAPGGGQSYEQYF.

This chain uses TRBV18 with TRBJ1-5, with D perhaps matching TRBD1 (5 bases). CDR1 is KGHSH and CDR2 is LQKENI in the germline V gene. V lost 1 base to trimming and J lost 0 bases, with 7 bases between them. This CDR3 has 15 amino acids. CDR3 nucleotides: TGTGCCAGCTCACCACAGGGGAATAGCAATCAGCCCCAGCATTTT. It specifies CASSPQGNSNQPQHF.

The genes are TRBV9 and TRBJ1-3; 7 bases fit TRBD1. CDR3 length: 19 residues. V lost 3 bases, J lost 5 bases, and 20 bases stayed unmatched. CDR1 and CDR2 (germline): SGDLS, YYNGEE. CDR3 sequence (DNA): TGTGCCAGCAGCGCCTGGGGGGTGACAGGGAAGGGTAAGAGAAACACCATATATTTT. Protein sequence: CASSAWGVTGKGKRNTIYF.

The gene calls are TRBV13 and TRBJ2-2, with D perhaps TRBD1 (7 bases). The V and J ends lost 5 bases and 2 bases respectively, with 24 bases between them. Germline V gene sequence: CDR1 PRHDT, CDR2 FYEKMQ (reference sequence). The CDR3 covers 19 residues. The CDR3 nucleotides are TGTGCCAGCAGCCCCCAGGGGGGATCGGGAAGGGTCAACACCGGGGAGCTGTTTTTT. It codes for CASSPQGGSGRVNTGELFF. Full variable domain (rest looked up from reference TRBV13 and TRBJ2-2): AAGVIQSPRHLIKEKRETATLKCYPIPRHDTVYWYQQGPGQDPQFLISFYEKMQSDKGSIPDRFSAQQFSDYHSELNMSSLELGDSALYFCASSPQGGSGRVNTGELFFGEGSRLTVL.

The CDR3 DNA is TGCGCCAGCAGCTTGGCTCCTAGCGGGATATACAATGAGCAGTTCTTC. As protein: CASSLAPSGIYNEQFF. The chain links TRBV5-1 to TRBJ2-1; 9 bases are shared with TRBD2. The CDR3 is made up of 16 amino acids. V dropped 0 bases and J dropped 4; count of bases not matched to a gene: 5. The germline V gene has CDR1 SGHRS and CDR2 YFSETQ. Complete variable domain (other parts from reference TRBV5-1 and TRBJ2-1): KAGVTQTPRYLIKTRGQQVTLSCSPISGHRSVSWYQQTPGQGLQFLFEYFSETQRNKGNFPGRFSGRQFSNSRSEMNVSTLELGDSALYLCASSLAPSGIYNEQFFGPGTRLTVL.

This chain connects TRBV18 to TRBJ2-5; 8 bases map to TRBD1. Germline V lookup: CDR1 KGHSH, CDR2 LQKENI. After removal of 4 bases from V and 2 bases from J, the junction contained 9 bases not matched to a gene. The CDR3 totals 16 residues. In DNA, the CDR3 is TGTGCCAGCTCACTCGGACAGGGCGGACTTCAAGAGACCCAGTACTTC. Protein: CASSLGQGGLQETQYF.

The chain is built from TRBV11-2 and TRBJ2-1; 7 bases agree with TRBD1. This CDR3 has 19 residues. Germline lookup yields CDR1 SGHAT and CDR2 FQNNGV. The V and J ends lost 0 bases and 8 bases, in that order; junction bases with no gene match: 19. DNA of the CDR3: TGTGCCAGCAGCTTAGAGGGGGACAGAATAGCACCTAAGGGGGATGAGCAGTTCTTC. Translating gives CASSLEGDRIAPKGDEQFF.